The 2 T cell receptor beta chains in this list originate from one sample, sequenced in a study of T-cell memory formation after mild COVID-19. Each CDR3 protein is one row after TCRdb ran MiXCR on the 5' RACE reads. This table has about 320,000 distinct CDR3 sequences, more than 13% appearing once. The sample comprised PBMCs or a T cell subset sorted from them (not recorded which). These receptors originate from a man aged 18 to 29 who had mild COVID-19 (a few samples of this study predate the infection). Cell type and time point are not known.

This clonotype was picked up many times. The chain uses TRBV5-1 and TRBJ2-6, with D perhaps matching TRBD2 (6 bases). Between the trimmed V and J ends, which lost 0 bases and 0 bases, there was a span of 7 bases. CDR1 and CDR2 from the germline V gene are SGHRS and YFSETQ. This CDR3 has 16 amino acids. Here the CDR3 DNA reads TGCGCCAGCAGCTTGGTCGGGAGCTCTGGGGCCAACGTCCTGACTTTC. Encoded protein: CASSLVGSSGANVLTF.

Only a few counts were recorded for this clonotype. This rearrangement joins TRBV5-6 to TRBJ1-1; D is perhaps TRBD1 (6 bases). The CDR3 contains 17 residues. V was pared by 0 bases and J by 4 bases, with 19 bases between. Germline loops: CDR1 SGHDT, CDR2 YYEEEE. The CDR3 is CASSLVVGGVKGTEAFF. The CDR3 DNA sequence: TGTGCCAGCAGCTTGGTGGTAGGGGGAGTTAAAGGCACTGAAGCTTTCTTT.